Listed below are T cell receptor beta chains from one sample, sequenced in a study of blood T cell repertoires in COVID-19. Assay: immunoSEQ multiplex PCR; the TCRdb copy retains only in-frame clones and omits some. This sample yields roughly 200,000 clones, of which approximately 90% are seen a single time; roughly 6.4% belongs to the top ten. Material: peripheral blood. The receptors originated from a man aged 55-75 years who had recovered from COVID-19. CDR3s include the opening cysteine and the closing phenylalanine or tryptophan. The D gene is left open where the match is weak. Clone size appears in some rows only: once, few, many, or a class for an expanded clone.

>TRBJ1-2|.|TRBV5-8|.
TGTGCCAGCAGCTTCTCGACAGACGACGGCTACACCTTC
CASSFSTDDGYTF
>TRBJ1-5|.|TRBV30|.
TGTGCCTGGAGTGTACCGACCTCGGGTCAGCCCCAGCATTTT
CAWSVPTSGQPQHF
>TRBJ2-5|.|TRBV2|.
TGTGCCAGCAGTGAAGCGCTTCTAGGAGAGACCCAGTACTTC
CASSEALLGETQYF
>TRBJ1-5|.|TRBV5-6|TRBD1
TGTGCCAGCAGCATAAGCGGGACAGGAGTCAATCAGCCCCAGCATTTT
CASSISGTGVNQPQHF
>TRBJ2-3|once|TRBV19|.
TGTGCCAGTAGTTTAACAGGGACAGATACGCAGTATTTT
CASSLTGTDTQYF
>TRBJ1-1|.|TRBV5-1|.
TGCGCCAGCAGCTTGACAGCCGGGAACACTGAAGCTTTCTTT
CASSLTAGNTEAFF
>TRBJ2-7|.|TRBV5-1|TRBD1
TGCGCCAGCAGCTTACAGGGGTCCCCCTACGAGCAGTACTTC
CASSLQGSPYEQYF
>TRBJ2-5|.|TRBV10-1|.
TGCGCCAGCAGTGGGGCCCTGAATGGAGAGACCCAGTACTTC
CASSGALNGETQYF
>TRBJ2-1|few|TRBV5-1|.
TGCGCCAGCAGCCCGGTCGGGTATAGCTCCTACAATGAGCAGTTCTTC
CASSPVGYSSYNEQFF
>TRBJ2-7|.|TRBV5-4|.
TGTGCCAGCAGCTTGTCACAGGGCCGCAACGAGCAGTACTTC
CASSLSQGRNEQYF
>TRBJ1-4|.|TRBV6-7|.
TGTGCCAGCAGTTACGAGGGGGGGATTAGAGAAAAACTGTTTTTT
CASSYEGGIREKLFF
>TRBJ2-4|once|TRBV3-1/TRBV3-2|.
TGTGCCAGCAGCCTCATGACAGACCTGAACATTCAGTACTTC
CASSLMTDLNIQYF
>TRBJ2-1|.|TRBV19|TRBD1
TGTGCCAGTAGTATAGGGACAGGGGGCTGGAATGAGCAGTTCTTC
CASSIGTGGWNEQFF
>TRBJ2-3|.|TRBV30|.
TGTGCCTGGGCCTACAGCACAGATACGCAGTATTTT
CAWAYSTDTQYF
>TRBJ1-2|.|TRBV30|.
TGTGCCTGGAGTGATCCCGGGTTAGGCTACACCTTC
CAWSDPGLGYTF
>TRBJ2-7|.|TRBV7-3|TRBD2
TGTGCCAGCAGCTTAGTGTCGTCGGCTAGCGGGAGGGTGTACGAGCAGTACTTC
CASSLVSSASGRVYEQYF
>TRBJ2-4|.|TRBV18|TRBD1
TGTGCCAGCTCCCTTAAAGGGACAGGGGTTAGTTTAGGGGCCAAAAACATTCAGTACTTC
CASSLKGTGVSLGAKNIQYF
>TRBJ1-3|.|TRBV20-1|.
TGCAGTGCTAGTCATCCTCCTAATCCCTCTGGAAACACCATATATTTT
CSASHPPNPSGNTIYF
>TRBJ2-1|.|TRBV7-2|TRBD2
TGTGCCAGCAGCCCGTTAGCGGGAGGCCACAATGAGCAGTTCTTC
CASSPLAGGHNEQFF
>TRBJ2-3|.|TRBV29-1|TRBD1
TGCAGCTCAACAGGGGAACCTAGCACAGATACGCAGTATTTT
CSSTGEPSTDTQYF
>TRBJ2-3|.|TRBV6-4|TRBD2
TGTGCCAGCAGTGAGTCGGGGGGGCCGGGAGATACGCAGTATTTT
CASSESGGPGDTQYF
>TRBJ1-2|.|TRBV20-1|TRBD1
TGCAGTGCGAGTAAGACAGGGGGTAACTATGGCTACACCTTC
CSASKTGGNYGYTF